This T cell receptor (beta chain) comes out of a study of blood T cell repertoires in COVID-19. Study at large: Researchers got acute and convalescent COVID-19 samples from the United States, Italy and Spain. The analysed material was cDNA or gDNA that came from T cells, B-cell-depleted T cells, or PBMCs.

Seattle patient enrollment occurred during active infection, with longitudinal follow-up thereafter. Unmatched junction bases numbered 7, after V lost 0 bases and J lost 0 bases. Germline loops: CDR1 SGHKS, CDR2 YYEKEE (reference sequence). This CDR3 has 18 amino acids. This table comes from immunoSEQ multiplex PCR, and its TCRdb copy is limited to in-frame clones, with some not included. The sample has over 200,000 clones; about 90% are singletons. This clonotype was sampled from a person aged 18-35 years with COVID-19, enrolled during active disease. The rearrangement uses TRBV5-5 and TRBJ2-7; 12 bases line up with TRBD2. Sequenced: peripheral blood. The CDR3 spells CASSLAGLAGGSSYEQYF. CDR3 bases: TGTGCCAGCAGCTTGGCGGGGCTAGCGGGAGGGTCCTCCTACGAGCAGTACTTC.